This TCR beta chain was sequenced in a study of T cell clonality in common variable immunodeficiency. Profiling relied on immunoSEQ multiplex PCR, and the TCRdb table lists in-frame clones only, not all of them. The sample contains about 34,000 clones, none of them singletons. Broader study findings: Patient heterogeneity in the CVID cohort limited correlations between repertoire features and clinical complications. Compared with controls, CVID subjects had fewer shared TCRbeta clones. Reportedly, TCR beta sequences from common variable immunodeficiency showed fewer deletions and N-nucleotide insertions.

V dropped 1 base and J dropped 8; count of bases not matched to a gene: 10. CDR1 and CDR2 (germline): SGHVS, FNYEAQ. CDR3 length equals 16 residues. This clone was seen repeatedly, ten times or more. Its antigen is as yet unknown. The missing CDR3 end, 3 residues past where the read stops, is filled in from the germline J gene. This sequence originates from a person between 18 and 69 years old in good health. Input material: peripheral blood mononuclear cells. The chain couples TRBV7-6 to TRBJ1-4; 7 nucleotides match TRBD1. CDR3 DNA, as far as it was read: TGTGCCAGCAGCTTAGGGCACAGGGGAACAGGGGAAAAA. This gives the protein CASSLGHRGTGEK. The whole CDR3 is CASSLGHRGTGEKLFF.